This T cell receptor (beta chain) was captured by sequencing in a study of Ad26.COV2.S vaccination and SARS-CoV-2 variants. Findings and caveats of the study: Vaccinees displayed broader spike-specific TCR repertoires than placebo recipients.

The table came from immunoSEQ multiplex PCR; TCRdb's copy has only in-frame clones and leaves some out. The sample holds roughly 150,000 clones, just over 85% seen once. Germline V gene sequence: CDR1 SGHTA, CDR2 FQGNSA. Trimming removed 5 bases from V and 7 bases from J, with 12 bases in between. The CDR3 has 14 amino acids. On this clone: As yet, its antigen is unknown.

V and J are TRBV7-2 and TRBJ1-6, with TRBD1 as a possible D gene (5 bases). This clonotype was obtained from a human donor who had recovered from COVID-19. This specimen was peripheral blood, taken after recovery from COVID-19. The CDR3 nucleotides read TGTGCCAGCAGCACCACAGGCAGGAATTCACCCCTCCACTTT. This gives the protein CASSTTGRNSPLHF.